The 30 T cell receptor beta chains below were found in one sample sequenced in a study of identical twins. TCRdb redid the calling of the 5' RACE reads with MiXCR, one entry per CDR3 protein. The sample includes some 1,700,000 distinct CDR3 sequences, about 30% of them seen just once. Sequencing was carried out using cord blood. All receptors derive from a newborn girl in good health.

V is TRBV20-1 and J is TRBJ2-3, with unresolved D. The germline gives CDR1 DFQATT, CDR2 SNEGSKA (reference sequence). Trimming removed 8 bases from V and 4 bases from J, with 4 bases in between. This CDR3 is built from 9 residues. This CDR3 reads CSNADTQYF. As DNA, the CDR3 is TGCAGTAACGCAGATACGCAGTATTTT.

The table lists this clonotype with many counts. In DNA form, the CDR3 reads TGTGCCATCAGTGCAGACAGGGTTGATACGCAGTATTTT. Translating it yields CAISADRVDTQYF. The J gene is TRBJ2-3, the V gene TRBV10-3, with TRBD1 identical over 7 bases. After removal of 4 bases from V and 6 bases from J, the junction contained 4 bases not matched to a gene. Germline values: CDR1 ENHRY, CDR2 SYGVKD. The CDR3 contains 13 residues.

This clonotype was seen a handful of times. CDR3 loop: CASSQDIPGANYGYTF. The CDR3 region has the DNA TGTGCCAGCAGCCAAGATATTCCGGGAGCTAACTATGGCTACACCTTC. The rearrangement uses TRBV3-1 and TRBJ1-2; D uncertain. Germline V CDR1 and CDR2: LGHDT, YNNKEL (reference sequence). Deletions cut 0 bases from V and 0 bases from J, with 11 bases between. The CDR3 has 16 residues.

In its sample, this clonotype was seen many times. The chain employs TRBV12-3 or TRBV12-4 and TRBJ1-2; D is ambiguous. The CDR3 covers 15 residues. Trimming pared 7 bases from V and 7 bases from J, leaving 22 bases between. The CDR3 nucleotides are TGTGCCAGCACCCCCCAGCTAAACTATGGCTCTGGCTACACCTTC. Its protein product is CASTPQLNYGSGYTF.

This clonotype was detected a few times. V gene TRBV12-3 or TRBV12-4 combines with J gene TRBJ2-1; D might be TRBD1 (6 bases). V lost 7 bases, J lost 5 bases, and 15 bases lay in between. This CDR3 has 14 residues. For the CDR3, the DNA is TGTGCCAGCAAAAGGGGGTATAGCAACAATGAGCAGTTCTTC. It specifies CASKRGYSNNEQFF.

This clonotype was recorded a few times. This chain links TRBV2 with TRBJ1-2; 7 bases map to TRBD1. The V segment lost 1 base and the J segment 4 bases; nucleotides outside the gene matches: 6. Germline CDR1 and CDR2: SNHLY and FYNNEI. The CDR3 covers 15 residues. CDR3 sequence reads: CASSEEGQRSYGYTF. The CDR3 DNA reads as TGTGCCAGCAGTGAAGAGGGACAGAGGAGCTATGGCTACACCTTC.

This clonotype turned up a few times. The chain combines TRBV7-2 with TRBJ1-2; TRBD1 matches at 8 bases. Unmatched junction bases numbered 7, after V lost 2 bases and J lost 5 bases. The CDR3 extends over 15 amino acids. CDR1 is SGHTA, CDR2 FQGNSA, per germline. The CDR3 loop is CASSLNAQGGYGYTF. CDR3 bases: TGTGCCAGCAGCTTAAATGCACAGGGGGGGTATGGCTACACCTTC. Combining the CDR3 with reference TRBV7-2 and TRBJ1-2 gives the whole variable domain GAGVSQSPSNKVTEKGKDVELRCDPISGHTALYWYRQSLGQGLEFLIYFQGNSAPDKSGLPSDRFSAERTGGSVSTLTIQRTQQEDSAVYLCASSLNAQGGYGYTFGSGTRLTVV.

In this sample, this clonotype turned up a few times. The chain joins TRBV27 to TRBJ2-7; 8 bases are a match to TRBD2. Trimming at V came to 8 bases and at J to 1 base, leaving 4 bases not matched to a gene. Germline CDR1 MNHEY, CDR2 SMNVEV (reference sequence). The CDR3 spans 13 residues. DNA for the CDR3: TGTGCCAGCGGGACTAGTCGGTCCTACGAGCAGTACTTC. Translating it yields CASGTSRSYEQYF.

The chain recombines TRBV13 with TRBJ2-1, with a possible D match to TRBD1 (5 bases). The CDR3 spans 16 residues. Germline CDR1 is PRHDT and CDR2 is FYEKMQ (reference sequence). V was clipped by 5 bases and J by 0 bases, with 14 bases between them. CDR3 nucleotides: TGTGCCAGCAGCCGTCCCGGACACTACTCCTACAATGAGCAGTTCTTC. Its protein product is CASSRPGHYSYNEQFF.

The chain has TRBV20-1 and TRBJ2-7; D gene uncertain. The CDR3 is made up of 14 amino acids. The V gene lost 4 bases and the J gene lost 2 bases, with 15 bases spanning the gap. Germline V lookup: CDR1 DFQATT, CDR2 SNEGSKA (reference sequence). The CDR3 bases are TGCAGTGCTATTCTCCCCCAGAGAACCTACGAGCAGTACTTC. It encodes CSAILPQRTYEQYF.

J is TRBJ2-5 and V is TRBV20-1, with 10 bases aligning to TRBD2. Trimming removed 3 bases from V and 6 bases from J; junction bases left unmatched: 19. In germline, CDR1 is DFQATT, CDR2 SNEGSKA (reference sequence). The CDR3 covers 18 residues. CDR3 residues: CSARNSLAGRLEGKTQYF. DNA for the CDR3: TGCAGTGCTAGGAATTCACTAGCGGGAAGATTGGAGGGGAAGACCCAGTACTTC.

This clonotype was observed once. The V and J genes are TRBV3-1 and TRBJ2-7; 11 positions match TRBD2. Per the germline V gene, CDR1 is LGHDT and CDR2 is YNNKEL (reference sequence). The V gene end was trimmed by 3 bases and the J gene end by 4 bases; junction bases not matched to a gene: 5. The CDR3 contains 15 residues. DNA of the CDR3: TGTGCCAGCAGCCATTTTAGCGGGAGGGCATACGAGCAGTACTTC. Translation gives CASSHFSGRAYEQYF.

This clonotype was found a few times. The CDR3 region is CASSQDYSGRRGDTQYF. The CDR3 nucleotides are TGTGCCAGCAGCCAAGACTACTCCGGGAGGCGGGGAGATACGCAGTATTTT. The chain carries TRBV3-1 and TRBJ2-3, with 7 bases identical to TRBD2. This CDR3 is built from 17 residues. Trimming took 0 bases from V and 5 from J; bases not matched to a gene: 11. Germline V gene lookup returns CDR1 LGHDT and CDR2 YNNKEL (reference sequence).

The gene calls are TRBV20-1 and TRBJ1-5; TRBD1 is a possible D gene (6 bases). The CDR3 totals 12 residues. The V gene's germline CDR1 is DFQATT and CDR2 SNEGSKA (reference sequence). V lost 4 bases, J lost 7 bases, and 11 bases lay in between. The chain's CDR3 is CSATGAEQPQHF. The CDR3 DNA sequence: TGCAGTGCTACAGGGGCGGAACAGCCCCAGCATTTT.

The chain combines TRBV18 with TRBJ2-5; 10 positions match TRBD1. J gave up 11 bases and V 6 bases, and 12 bases lay outside the gene matches. This CDR3 has 14 amino acids. Per the germline V gene, CDR1 is KGHSH and CDR2 is LQKENI. The CDR3 is CASSLRQGAYGQYF. Written as DNA, the CDR3 is TGTGCCAGCTCGCTTAGACAGGGGGCCTACGGGCAGTACTTC.

This clonotype was detected only a few times. This chain uses TRBV3-1 with TRBJ2-3; 13 bases align to TRBD2. Losses at the gene ends were 0 bases for V and 8 bases for J; bases not matched to a gene: 11. CDR1 is LGHDT, CDR2 YNNKEL, per germline (reference sequence). The CDR3 spans 18 residues. CDR3 sequence (DNA): TGTGCCAGCAGCCAAGATTCCTGGACTAGCGGGAGTCCAGTTACGCAGTATTTT. It translates to CASSQDSWTSGSPVTQYF.

This clonotype has a handful of counts. The chain links TRBV21-1 to TRBJ1-4; TRBD1, the D gene given by the table, was not confirmed from the DNA. TRBV21-1 is a recognized pseudogene. The CDR3 loop spans 12 amino acids. CDR3 nucleotide sequence: TGTGCCAGCAGCAACAGGGTTGAAAAACTGTTTTTT. Translated, it gives CASSNRVEKLFF.

J is TRBJ1-6 and V is TRBV7-9; TRBD1 might be the D (5 bases). CDR1 is SEHNR, CDR2 FQNEAQ, per germline (reference sequence). The CDR3 sequence is 16 residues long. Trimming took off 3 bases at V and 7 bases at J, with 16 bases between the two ends. In DNA form, the CDR3 reads TGTGCCAGCAGCTTTAGGGCTGTGGACAAAAATTCACCCCTCCACTTT. The encoded protein is CASSFRAVDKNSPLHF. The whole variable domain, remainder taken from reference TRBV7-9 and TRBJ1-6, is DTGVSQNPRHKITKRGQNVTFRCDPISEHNRLYWYRQTLGQGPEFLTYFQNEAQLEKSRLLSDRFSAERPKGSFSTLEIQRTEQGDSAMYLCASSFRAVDKNSPLHFGNGTRLTVT.

This rearrangement joins TRBV6-2 or TRBV6-3 to TRBJ2-3; D may be TRBD2 (5 bases). The ends were cut back, 4 bases at V and 2 bases at J, with 13 bases in the middle. Germline V gene data show CDR1 as MNHEY and CDR2 as SVGEGT. The CDR3 totals 15 residues. CDR3 region: CASSSIGLSTDTQYF. The CDR3 nucleotides read TGTGCCAGCAGTTCCATCGGACTCTCCACAGATACGCAGTATTTT.

The genes are TRBV7-2 and TRBJ2-1; TRBD2 might be the D (6 bases). Trimming removed 5 bases at V and 0 bases at J, with 17 bases between. From germline, CDR1 is SGHTA and CDR2 FQGNSA. This CDR3 has 17 residues. The CDR3 coding sequence is TGTGCCAGCAGCCCGCTAGCGCGAGCTTTCTCCTACAATGAGCAGTTCTTC. Protein product: CASSPLARAFSYNEQFF.

Written as DNA, the CDR3 is TGTGCCAGCAGTGAATCGGGGGACTCCTACGAGCAGTACTTC. Translated, it gives CASSESGDSYEQYF. V usage is TRBV25-1 and J usage is TRBJ2-7; TRBD2 is a possible D gene (6 bases). Germline CDR1 and CDR2: MGHDK and SYGVNS. The CDR3 runs 14 residues. The germline V and J ends were trimmed by 1 base and 0 bases, with 7 bases remaining between them.

This clonotype has a count of ten or more. This sequence joins TRBV27 and TRBJ2-4; D might be TRBD1 (5 bases). The CDR3 has 14 residues. Trimming stripped 0 bases from V and 7 bases from J, with 10 bases between. The germline CDR1 and CDR2 sequences are MNHEY and SMNVEV (reference sequence). This CDR3 reads CASSLSGAGNIQYF. The CDR3 region has the DNA TGTGCCAGCAGTTTATCTGGGGCAGGGAACATTCAGTACTTC.

V is TRBV25-1 and J is TRBJ2-4; D is possibly TRBD1 (6 bases). Trimming removed 1 base from V and 15 bases from J, with 22 bases in between. This CDR3 is built from 15 residues. Germline V CDR1 and CDR2: MGHDK, SYGVNS. CDR3: CASSEWGTTSYERYF. The CDR3 DNA sequence: TGTGCCAGCAGTGAATGGGGGACAACCTCCTACGAGCGGTACTTC. Full variable domain (remainder filled in from reference TRBV25-1 and TRBJ2-4): EADIYQTPRYLVIGTGKKITLECSQTMGHDKMYWYQQDPGMELHLIHYSYGVNSTEKGDLSSESTVSRIRTEHFPLTLESARPSHTSQYLCASSEWGTTSYERYFGAGTRLSVL.

J is TRBJ2-5 and V is TRBV2; 12 nucleotides line up with TRBD2. Germline CDR1 and CDR2: SNHLY and FYNNEI. The CDR3 is 16 residues long. The trim removed 4 bases at V and 2 bases at J, leaving 5 bases unmatched. DNA for the CDR3: TGTGCCAGCAGTGTGAGGACTAGCGGGGCACAAGAGACCCAGTACTTC. It is translated as CASSVRTSGAQETQYF. The whole variable domain, remainder taken from reference TRBV2 and TRBJ2-5, is EPEVTQTPSHQVTQMGQEVILRCVPISNHLYFYWYRQILGQKVEFLVSFYNNEISEKSEIFDDQFSVERPDGSNFTLKIRSTKLEDSAMYFCASSVRTSGAQETQYFGPGTRLLVL.

The CDR3 DNA is TGCGCCACCAGAAAGGACAGCGCCTCCTATAATTCACCCCTCCACTTT. It codes for CATRKDSASYNSPLHF. V is TRBV10-2 and J is TRBJ1-6; TRBD1 is a possible D gene (6 bases). The V gene lost 10 bases and the J gene lost 0 bases, with 16 bases spanning the gap. There are 16 residues in the CDR3. The germline V gene encodes CDR1 WSHSY and CDR2 SAAADI.

This clonotype was detected a few times. This chain joins TRBV27 and TRBJ1-2; TRBD1 matches 10 bases. The CDR3 covers 14 residues. The V segment lost 7 bases and the J segment 6 bases; nucleotides outside the gene matches: 8. The germline V gene encodes CDR1 MNHEY and CDR2 SMNVEV (reference sequence). The DNA for the CDR3 is TGTGCCAGCAAAGCCTGGGGACAGGGGCATGGCTACACCTTC. This sequence encodes CASKAWGQGHGYTF.

This clonotype appeared a few times. The V gene is TRBV21-1, the J gene TRBJ2-1; the table assigns TRBD1, which was not confirmed against the DNA. TRBV21-1 is a listed pseudogene. The CDR3 length is 16 residues. The DNA of the CDR3 is TGTGCCAGCAGATACAGGGGGCCCTGCTCCTACAATGAGCAGTTCTTC. Translating gives CASRYRGPCSYNEQFF.

In DNA, the CDR3 is TGTGCCAGCAGTTTGCGGACAGGGGGCGCTCCGGGCTATGGCTACACCTTC. It yields the protein CASSLRTGGAPGYGYTF. This chain links TRBV28 with TRBJ1-2, with 11 bases matching TRBD1. The germline V gene has CDR1 MDHEN and CDR2 SYDVKM. The trim removed 3 bases at V and 4 bases at J, leaving 10 bases unmatched. The CDR3 has 17 amino acids.

This sequence joins TRBV20-1 and TRBJ2-7; 7 bases agree with TRBD2. Losses at the gene ends were 3 bases for V and 2 bases for J; bases not matched to a gene: 13. CDR1 and CDR2 (germline): DFQATT, SNEGSKA (reference sequence). The CDR3 runs to 16 residues. The CDR3 region is CSARGFAGERTYEQYF. The DNA for the CDR3 is TGCAGTGCTAGGGGGTTCGCGGGAGAGAGGACCTACGAGCAGTACTTC.

In this sample, this clonotype turned up a few times. This chain connects TRBV20-1 to TRBJ2-3, with a tentative D call TRBD1 (5 bases). The germline CDR1 and CDR2 sequences are DFQATT and SNEGSKA (reference sequence). Trimming took off 4 bases at V and 3 bases at J, with 8 bases between the two ends. The CDR3 runs to 12 residues. CDR3 amino acids: CSATQGTDTQYF. CDR3 in DNA: TGCAGTGCTACGCAGGGTACAGATACGCAGTATTTT.